This T cell receptor (beta chain) was identified during a study of cytomegalovirus exposure and HLA in healthy donors. General study results and limits: In the analysis, some V segments, TRBV6-2 and TRBV6-3 included, were excluded as indistinguishable.

The CDR3 loop spans 15 amino acids. V shed 0 bases, J shed 4 bases, and the junction held 2 bases outside the gene matches. Germline values: CDR1 SGDLS, CDR2 YYNGEE. The PCR was carried out with 60 Vbeta primers and 13 Jbeta primers. Repertoires were generated with immunoSEQ multiplex PCR, while TCRdb's copy carries only in-frame clones and drops some. The table has 100,000 or so clones, around 60% seen once; the top ten hold about 3.8%. Regarding this clone: Its specificity is unknown.

The chain employs TRBV9 and TRBJ2-3; TRBD2 matches at 10 bases. This receptor was obtained from a man aged 25-40 years in good health and CMV-seropositive. The source material was PBMCs. DNA for the CDR3: TGTGCCAGCAGCGTAGCACTAGCGGGGTCAGATACGCAGTATTTT. Residues: CASSVALAGSDTQYF.